The 15 T cell receptor beta chains presented below share a single source sample, sequenced in a study of cytomegalovirus exposure and HLA in healthy donors. This PCR relied on a set of 60 Vbeta primers and 13 Jbeta primers. Here immunoSEQ multiplex PCR was the method, and the copy in TCRdb shows in-frame clones only, minus some. The sample has about 180,000 clones, 75% to 85% seen once. Sequenced material: PBMCs. These receptors all stem from a man aged 18-30 years in good health and CMV-seronegative.

The chain couples TRBV2 to TRBJ1-5; 7 bases match TRBD1. V lost 6 bases to trimming and J lost 5 bases; unmatched junction nucleotides: 4. Per the germline V gene, CDR1 is SNHLY and CDR2 is FYNNEI. CDR3 size: 13 residues. The CDR3 nucleotides are TGTGCCAGCAGGGGGACAGACCATCAGCCCCAGCATTTT. Its translation: CASRGTDHQPQHF.

The chain employs TRBV5-1 and TRBJ2-1, with 7 bases identical to TRBD1. CDR3 size: 16 residues. J gave up 12 bases and V 4 bases, and 19 bases lay outside the gene matches. Germline values: CDR1 SGHRS, CDR2 YFSETQ. CDR3 protein: CASSPLYQGVSTVQFF. CDR3 nucleotides: TGCGCCAGCAGCCCGCTCTATCAGGGGGTTAGCACGGTGCAGTTCTTC.

This rearrangement joins TRBV5-4 to TRBJ2-3, with a tentative D call TRBD2 (6 bases). CDR3 length: 15 residues. Between the trimmed V and J ends, which lost 4 bases and 2 bases, there was a span of 14 bases. Germline CDR1 reads SGHNT; CDR2 reads YYREEE (reference sequence). As DNA, the CDR3 is TGTGCCAGCAGCATCCGGGACTGGTACACAGATACGCAGTATTTT. As protein: CASSIRDWYTDTQYF.

This chain links TRBV28 with TRBJ2-3, with D unclear. Trimming took 3 bases from V and 0 from J, leaving 4 bases between them. The CDR3 covers 13 residues. The germline gives CDR1 MDHEN, CDR2 SYDVKM. This chain's CDR3 is CASSFRSTDTQYF. The CDR3 DNA is TGTGCCAGCAGTTTCAGGAGCACAGATACGCAGTATTTT.

The chain recombines TRBV6-1 with TRBJ1-2, with 8 positions matching TRBD1. This CDR3 comprises 17 residues. CDR1 and CDR2 from the germline V gene are MNHNS and SASEGT. With 0 bases clipped from V and 4 bases from J, the junction kept 10 bases outside the gene matches. CDR3 coding DNA: TGTGCCAGCAGTGAAGCGCTTCGACAGGGGCCGGGCTATGGCTACACCTTC. Amino acid sequence: CASSEALRQGPGYGYTF.

This chain connects TRBV2 to TRBJ1-1, with TRBD1 identical over 11 bases. The trim removed 6 bases at V and 5 bases at J, leaving 5 bases unmatched. The CDR3 runs to 14 residues. Germline loops: CDR1 SNHLY, CDR2 FYNNEI. The CDR3 DNA is TGTGCCAGCAGACTTGGACAGGGGGCGACTGAAGCTTTCTTT. It yields the protein CASRLGQGATEAFF.

CDR3 sequence: CASIRGSSYNEQFF. The CDR3 DNA sequence: TGTGCCAGCATTCGAGGGTCTTCCTACAATGAGCAGTTCTTC. The J gene is TRBJ2-1, the V gene TRBV6-5; a weak D match, TRBD2 (5 bases). Germline lookup yields CDR1 MNHEY and CDR2 SVGAGI. With 7 bases removed from V and 1 base from J, the gap between germline ends came to 11 bases. This CDR3 contains 14 residues.

The CDR3 nucleotides read TGCGCCAGCAGCCCTGGACTAGCGGGAGGGCCCGGCACCGGGGAGCTGTTTTTT. Protein sequence: CASSPGLAGGPGTGELFF. The rearrangement links TRBV5-1 to TRBJ2-2; 15 bases agree with TRBD2. Germline values: CDR1 SGHRS, CDR2 YFSETQ. The CDR3 contains 18 residues. V was pared by 4 bases and J by 4 bases, with 8 bases of the junction left unmatched.

The genes are TRBV2 and TRBJ1-5; unclear D gene. V lost 4 bases and J 3 bases, leaving 10 bases between the germline ends. This CDR3 has 14 amino acids. The germline CDR1 and CDR2 sequences are SNHLY and FYNNEI. In nucleotides, the CDR3 is TGTGCCAGCAGTGCTGACAACCCCAATCAGCCCCAGCATTTT. Residues: CASSADNPNQPQHF.

This clone was observed a handful of times. The rearrangement uses TRBV5-1 and TRBJ2-7; D is possibly TRBD2 (6 bases). Germline assignment: CDR1 SGHRS and CDR2 YFSETQ. CDR3 length equals 16 residues. The V and J ends lost 3 bases and 0 bases respectively, with 16 bases between them. In DNA, the CDR3 is TGCGCCAGCAGCTCCCCGGGGCGGGGAAGCTCCTACGAGCAGTACTTC. Translated: CASSSPGRGSSYEQYF.

The chain combines TRBV27 with TRBJ1-1, with TRBD1 matching 10 bases. V lost 1 base to trimming and J lost 6 bases; unmatched junction nucleotides: 5. The CDR3 sequence is 15 residues long. Germline CDR1 and CDR2: MNHEY and SMNVEV (reference sequence). The chain's CDR3 is CASSLWPGQGSEAFF. CDR3 in DNA: TGTGCCAGCAGTTTATGGCCGGGACAGGGGTCTGAAGCTTTCTTT.

This chain links TRBV7-6 with TRBJ2-3; D is perhaps TRBD2 (5 bases). Germline assignment: CDR1 SGHVS and CDR2 FNYEAQ. The ends were cut back, 1 base at V and 1 base at J, with 15 bases in the middle. CDR3 size: 17 residues. The CDR3 DNA is TGTGCCAGCAGCTTAGGAAGTTCGGGGTATGGCACAGATACGCAGTATTTT. This translates into CASSLGSSGYGTDTQYF.

This clone has a single count. This chain links TRBV19 with TRBJ1-1; TRBD1 aligns across 9 bases. This CDR3 spans 15 amino acids. In germline, CDR1 is LNHDA, CDR2 SQIVND (reference sequence). For the CDR3, the DNA is TGTGAAAAGTATGGTGGGGGACAGGGAGGCACTGAAGCTTTCTTT. Encoded protein: CEKYGGGQGGTEAFF.

The CDR3 protein is CASSLVGGEAFF. Written as DNA, the CDR3 is TGTGCCAGCAGCTTAGTCGGAGGTGAAGCTTTCTTT. This chain connects TRBV11-2 to TRBJ1-1; D remains unclear. The CDR3 totals 12 residues. Between the trimmed V and J ends, which lost 1 base and 7 bases, there was a span of 7 bases. CDR1 and CDR2 (germline): SGHAT, FQNNGV.

The V call is TRBV9, the J call TRBJ1-4; possible D gene TRBD1, 5 bases. Germline values: CDR1 SGDLS, CDR2 YYNGEE. Trimming removed 4 bases at V and 0 bases at J, with 22 bases between. This CDR3 region has 19 residues. The CDR3 is CASSSHSRTGIATNEKLFF. For the CDR3, the DNA is TGTGCCAGCAGCTCCCATTCCCGAACAGGAATTGCAACTAATGAAAAACTGTTTTTT.